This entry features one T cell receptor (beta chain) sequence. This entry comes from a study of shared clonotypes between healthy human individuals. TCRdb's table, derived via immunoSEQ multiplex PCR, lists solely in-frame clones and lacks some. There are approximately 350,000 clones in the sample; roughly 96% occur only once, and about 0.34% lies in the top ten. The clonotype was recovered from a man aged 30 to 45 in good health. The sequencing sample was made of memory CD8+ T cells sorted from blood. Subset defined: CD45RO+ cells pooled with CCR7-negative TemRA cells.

For the CDR3, the DNA is TGTGCCGGAGGGGCACAAGGGGGCCCCCCCTACGAGCAGTACTTC. Translation gives CAGGAQGGPPYEQYF. The chain joins TRBV2 to TRBJ2-7; D perhaps matches TRBD1 (7 bases). Trimming took 11 bases from V and 2 from J, leaving 22 bases between them. Germline CDR1 SNHLY, CDR2 FYNNEI. This CDR3 is 15 amino acids long.